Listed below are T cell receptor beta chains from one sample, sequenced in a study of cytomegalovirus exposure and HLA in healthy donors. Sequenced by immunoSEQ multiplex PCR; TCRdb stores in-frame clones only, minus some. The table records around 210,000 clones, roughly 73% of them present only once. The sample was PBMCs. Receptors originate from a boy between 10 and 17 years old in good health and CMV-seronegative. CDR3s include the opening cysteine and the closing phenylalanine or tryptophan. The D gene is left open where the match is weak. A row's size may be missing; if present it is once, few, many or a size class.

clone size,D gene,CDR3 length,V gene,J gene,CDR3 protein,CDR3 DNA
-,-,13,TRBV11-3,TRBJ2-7,CASRRDPAGEQYF,TGTGCCAGCAGACGAGACCCTGCGGGAGAGCAGTACTTC
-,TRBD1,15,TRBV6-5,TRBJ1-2,CASSYGTGANYGYTF,TGTGCCAGCAGTTACGGGACAGGGGCTAACTATGGCTACACCTTC
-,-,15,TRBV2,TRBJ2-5,CASRAQVTRQETQYF,TGTGCCAGCAGAGCACAGGTTACTCGTCAAGAGACCCAGTACTTC
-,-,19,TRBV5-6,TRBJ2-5,CASSFYWGRTNQGGETQYF,TGTGCCAGCAGCTTTTACTGGGGGAGGACAAATCAAGGCGGGGAGACCCAGTACTTC
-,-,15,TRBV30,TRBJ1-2,CAWSKGTQGQYGYTF,TGTGCCTGGAGTAAAGGGACTCAAGGACAATATGGCTACACCTTC
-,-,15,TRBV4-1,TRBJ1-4,CASSQVLGPLEKLFF,TGCGCCAGCAGCCAAGTGCTTGGGCCCCTTGAAAAACTGTTTTTT
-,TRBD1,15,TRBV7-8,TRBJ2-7,CASSLFGTDPHEQYF,TGTGCCAGCAGCTTATTTGGGACAGATCCCCACGAGCAGTACTTC
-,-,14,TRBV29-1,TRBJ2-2,CSVDVTGNTGELFF,TGCAGCGTTGACGTTACGGGGAACACCGGGGAGCTGTTTTTT
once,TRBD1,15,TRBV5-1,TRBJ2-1,CASSFTGDAGNEQFF,TGCGCCAGCAGCTTCACAGGGGATGCCGGGAATGAGCAGTTCTTC
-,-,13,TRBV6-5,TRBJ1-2,CASSGQNNYGYTF,TGTGCCAGCAGTGGACAGAATAACTATGGCTACACCTTC
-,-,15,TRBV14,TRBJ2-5,CASSQFLAGRETQYF,TGTGCCAGCAGCCAATTTCTGGCAGGGCGAGAGACCCAGTACTTC
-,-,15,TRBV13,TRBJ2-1,CASSLRGTPYNEQFF,TGTGCCAGCAGTTTACGGGGTACCCCCTACAATGAGCAGTTCTTC
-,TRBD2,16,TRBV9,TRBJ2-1,CASSPLRLAGLYEQFF,TGTGCCAGCAGCCCCCTCCGGCTAGCGGGTCTCTATGAGCAGTTCTTC
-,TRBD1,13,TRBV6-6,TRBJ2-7,CASNTGGGYEQYF,TGTGCCAGCAATACAGGGGGCGGCTACGAGCAGTACTTC
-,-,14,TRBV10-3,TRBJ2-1,CAIGGAGSYNEQFF,TGTGCCATCGGGGGGGCCGGAAGCTACAATGAGCAGTTCTTC
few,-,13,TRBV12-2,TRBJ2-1,CASRPGLAWGQFF,TGTGCAAGTCGCCCGGGACTCGCCTGGGGGCAGTTCTTC
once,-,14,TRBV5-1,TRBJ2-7,CASSLGQGWYEQYF,TGCGCCAGCAGCTTGGGGCAGGGGTGGTACGAGCAGTACTTC
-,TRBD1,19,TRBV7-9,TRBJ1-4,CASSPRTGPPFPTNEKLFF,TGTGCCAGCAGCCCTAGGACAGGTCCTCCTTTTCCAACTAATGAAAAACTGTTTTTT
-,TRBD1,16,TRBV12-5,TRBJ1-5,CASGPTPGQGVQPQHF,TGTGCTAGTGGTCCAACCCCGGGACAGGGAGTTCAGCCCCAGCATTTT
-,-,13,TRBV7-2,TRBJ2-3,CASSFNSADTQYF,TGTGCCAGCAGCTTCAATTCGGCAGATACGCAGTATTTT
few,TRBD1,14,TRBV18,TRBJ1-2,CASSSQGADYGYTF,TGTGCCAGCTCATCCCAGGGGGCTGACTATGGCTACACCTTC
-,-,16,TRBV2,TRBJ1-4,CASSDLGGVTNEKLFF,TGTGCCAGCAGCGACCTGGGGGGGGTAACTAATGAAAAACTGTTTTTT
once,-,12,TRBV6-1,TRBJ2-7,CASSEAAEEQYF,TGTGCCAGCAGTGAAGCGGCTGAAGAGCAGTACTTC
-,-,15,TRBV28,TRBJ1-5,CASSSITNSTQPQHF,TGTGCCAGCAGTTCAATCACGAACAGCACTCAGCCCCAGCATTTT
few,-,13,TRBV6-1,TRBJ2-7,CASSGTLTYEQYF,TGTGCCAGCAGTGGGACATTAACCTACGAGCAGTACTTC
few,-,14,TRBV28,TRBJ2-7,CASSPWTASYEQYF,TGTGCCAGCAGTCCCTGGACAGCTTCCTACGAGCAGTACTTC
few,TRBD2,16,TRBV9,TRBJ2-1,CASSVLSASGFNEQFF,TGTGCCAGCAGCGTACTGAGTGCTAGCGGTTTCAATGAGCAGTTCTTC
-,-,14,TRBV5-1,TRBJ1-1,CASSFRESPTEAFF,TGCGCCAGCAGCTTCCGGGAGAGTCCCACTGAAGCTTTCTTT
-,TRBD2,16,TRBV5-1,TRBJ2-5,CASSLGGAGAGETQYF,TGCGCCAGCAGCCTTGGGGGAGCGGGAGCTGGGGAGACCCAGTACTTC
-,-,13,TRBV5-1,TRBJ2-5,CASSVALEETQYF,TGCGCCAGCAGCGTAGCTCTTGAAGAGACCCAGTACTTC
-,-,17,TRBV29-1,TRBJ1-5,CSALVTGGKYSNQPQHF,TGCAGCGCCCTTGTGACGGGGGGGAAATATAGCAATCAGCCCCAGCATTTT
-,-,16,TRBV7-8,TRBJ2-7,CASSPDGKSGSYEQYF,TGTGCCAGCAGCCCCGACGGGAAGTCGGGCTCCTACGAGCAGTACTTC
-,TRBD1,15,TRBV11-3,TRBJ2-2,CASSFRDRGPGELFF,TGTGCCAGCAGCTTCCGGGACAGGGGCCCCGGGGAGCTGTTTTTT
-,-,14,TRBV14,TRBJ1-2,CASSQDPGRGGYTF,TGTGCCAGCAGCCAAGATCCGGGGCGGGGGGGCTACACCTTC
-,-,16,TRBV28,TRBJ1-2,CASSSRRGYSNYGYTF,TGTGCCAGCAGTTCCCGGAGAGGATATTCTAACTATGGCTACACCTTC
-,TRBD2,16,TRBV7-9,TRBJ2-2,CASTPSLLAQTGELFF,TGTGCCAGCACCCCCTCCTTACTAGCGCAGACCGGGGAGCTGTTTTTT
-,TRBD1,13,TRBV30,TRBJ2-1,CAWSGDRGLGQFF,TGTGCCTGGAGTGGCGACAGGGGGCTTGGGCAGTTCTTC
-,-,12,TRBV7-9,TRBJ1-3,CASSLSGNTIYF,TGTGCCAGCAGCTTAAGCGGAAACACCATATATTTT
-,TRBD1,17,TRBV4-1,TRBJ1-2,CASSQFRGQGGDYGYTF,TGCGCCAGCAGCCAATTTAGGGGACAGGGTGGGGACTATGGCTACACCTTC
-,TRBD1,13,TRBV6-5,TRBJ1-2,CASRMGQGYGYTF,TGTGCCAGCAGGATGGGACAGGGCTATGGCTACACCTTC
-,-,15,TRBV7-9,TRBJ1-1,CASSAWGGVNTEAFF,TGTGCCAGCAGCGCTTGGGGGGGGGTGAACACTGAAGCTTTCTTT
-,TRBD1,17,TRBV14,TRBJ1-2,CASSQDRGGQGNYGYTF,TGTGCCAGCAGCCAGGATCGGGGGGGACAGGGGAACTATGGCTACACCTTC
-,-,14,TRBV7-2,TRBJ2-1,CATSQRVIKNEQFF,TGTGCCACCTCCCAGCGGGTGATTAAGAATGAGCAGTTCTTC
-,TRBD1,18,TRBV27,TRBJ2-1,CASSYESGTATYYNEQFF,TGTGCCAGCAGTTACGAATCCGGGACAGCAACCTACTACAATGAGCAGTTCTTC
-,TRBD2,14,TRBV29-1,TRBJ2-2,CSVAGLGGTGELFF,TGCAGCGTTGCAGGACTAGGAGGGACCGGGGAGCTGTTTTTT
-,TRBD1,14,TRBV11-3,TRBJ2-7,CASSTTGVSYEQYF,TGTGCCAGCAGCACGACAGGGGTCTCCTACGAGCAGTACTTC
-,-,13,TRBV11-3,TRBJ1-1,CASSSSFGTEAFF,TGTGCCAGCAGCTCAAGTTTCGGCACTGAAGCTTTCTTT
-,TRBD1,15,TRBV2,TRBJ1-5,CASSDGRGDSQPQHF,TGTGCCAGCAGTGATGGCAGGGGGGACAGTCAGCCCCAGCATTTT
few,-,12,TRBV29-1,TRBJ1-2,CSANRGIYGYTF,TGCAGCGCTAACAGAGGGATCTATGGCTACACCTTC
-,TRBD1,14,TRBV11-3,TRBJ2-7,CASSLQGEGGEQYF,TGTGCCAGCAGCCTCCAGGGGGAAGGGGGCGAGCAGTACTTC
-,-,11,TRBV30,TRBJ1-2,CAWSVLVGYTF,TGTGCCTGGAGTGTTCTAGTGGGCTACACCTTC
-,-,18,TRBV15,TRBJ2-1,CATSNGSGWRAYANEQFF,TGTGCCACCAGCAACGGATCTGGATGGAGAGCATACGCAAATGAGCAGTTCTTC
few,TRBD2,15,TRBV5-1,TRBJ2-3,CASSLEVAGPYTQYF,TGCGCCAGCAGCTTGGAAGTAGCGGGGCCCTATACGCAGTATTTT